The source of this T cell receptor (beta chain) is a study of cytomegalovirus exposure and HLA in healthy donors. Study conclusions and caveats: Accounts indicate the classifier identified cytomegalovirus status with strong specificity and sensitivity. A later analysis associated under 20,000 TCR beta sequences with HLA alleles at a 0.05 false discovery rate. In an earlier analysis, most TCR beta V segments were productive about 90% or about 30% of the time.

The CDR3 consists of 12 residues. Germline CDR1 is SNHLY and CDR2 is FYNNEI. V lost 1 base and J 4 bases, leaving 4 bases between the germline ends. With respect to this clone: What it recognizes is unknown.

There were likely unrecorded immune exposures, though donors were nominally healthy when sampled. PCR involved 60 Vbeta and 13 Jbeta primers. Method: immunoSEQ multiplex PCR; TCRdb's copy keeps in-frame clones and lacks some. The sample consists of just under 250,000 clones, around 80% of them appearing once. J is TRBJ1-2 and V is TRBV2, with D hard to call. Sequences were obtained from PBMCs. The clonotype originates from a woman in her thirties or forties in good health and CMV-seropositive. The CDR3 region has the DNA TGTGCCAGCAGTGAAGTCAGCTATGGCTACACCTTC. As protein: CASSEVSYGYTF. Together with reference TRBV2 and TRBJ1-2, the CDR3 gives the full variable domain: EPEVTQTPSHQVTQMGQEVILRCVPISNHLYFYWYRQILGQKVEFLVSFYNNEISEKSEIFDDQFSVERPDGSNFTLKIRSTKLEDSAMYFCASSEVSYGYTFGSGTRLTVV.